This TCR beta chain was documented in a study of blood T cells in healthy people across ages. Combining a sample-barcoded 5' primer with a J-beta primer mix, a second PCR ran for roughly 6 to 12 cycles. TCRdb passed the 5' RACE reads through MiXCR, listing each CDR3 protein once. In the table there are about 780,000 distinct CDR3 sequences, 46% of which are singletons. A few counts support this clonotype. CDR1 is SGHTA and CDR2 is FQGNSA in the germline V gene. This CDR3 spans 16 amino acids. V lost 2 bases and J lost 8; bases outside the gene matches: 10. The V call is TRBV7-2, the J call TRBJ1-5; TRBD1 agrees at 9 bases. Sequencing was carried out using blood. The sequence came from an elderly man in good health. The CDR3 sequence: CASSLRGQGPQKPQHF. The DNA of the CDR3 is TGTGCCAGCAGCTTAAGAGGACAGGGGCCGCAAAAGCCCCAGCATTTT.